This T cell receptor (beta chain) comes out of a study of CD8 T cells in ankylosing spondylitis. The study's findings and limits: Certain motif variants had earlier appeared in reactive arthritis synovial fluid and blood. Fewer than 10 highly homologous variants made up a TCR beta motif that seemed to typify ankylosing spondylitis blood. Within matched ankylosing spondylitis synovial fluid, disease-linked clones were reportedly significantly enriched.

MiXCR was run by TCRdb on the 5' RACE reads, yielding one entry per CDR3 protein. The sample includes approximately 240,000 distinct CDR3 sequences, 20% to 30% seen only once; the top ten take over 0.55%. This clonotype has at least ten counts. Its antigen remains unknown. This CDR3 region has 13 residues. V lost 7 bases to trimming and J lost 10 bases; unmatched junction nucleotides: 9. Sequenced input: blood, either unsorted or a sorted T cell fraction (not recorded which). The origin of this receptor is a male donor with ankylosing spondylitis or in good health (not recorded which). The chain combines TRBV12-3 or TRBV12-4 with TRBJ2-1; 8 bases fit TRBD1. The CDR3 region is CASIGTGWGEQFF. CDR3 DNA: TGTGCCAGCATCGGGACAGGATGGGGAGAGCAGTTCTTC.